The clone carrying this T cell receptor beta chain was recorded many times. What it binds is unknown. The second PCR ran roughly 6 to 11 cycles with a sample-barcoded 5' primer and J-beta primers. Unique molecular identifiers of 12 random nucleotides labeled each cDNA. TCRdb reanalysed the 5' RACE reads using MiXCR and keeps one entry per CDR3 protein. The sample lists 630,000 or so distinct CDR3 sequences; less than 35% were seen once. The data belong to a study of blood T cells in healthy people across ages. Study-level results: Using unsorted PBMCs precluded a conclusive naive versus antigen-experienced comparison.

Each donor had around 10 milliliters of peripheral blood drawn. Germline V CDR1 and CDR2: DFQATT, SNEGSKA (reference sequence). The CDR3 runs to 14 residues. With V trimmed by 5 bases and J by 3 bases, 10 bases remained unmatched. Sequenced material: blood. This chain links TRBV20-1 with TRBJ2-7, with 7 bases aligning to TRBD1. This receptor was obtained from a woman at least 80 years old in good health. CDR3 amino acids: CSARHRGKGYEQYF. The CDR3 DNA is TGCAGTGCTCGCCACAGGGGAAAGGGCTACGAGCAGTACTTC.